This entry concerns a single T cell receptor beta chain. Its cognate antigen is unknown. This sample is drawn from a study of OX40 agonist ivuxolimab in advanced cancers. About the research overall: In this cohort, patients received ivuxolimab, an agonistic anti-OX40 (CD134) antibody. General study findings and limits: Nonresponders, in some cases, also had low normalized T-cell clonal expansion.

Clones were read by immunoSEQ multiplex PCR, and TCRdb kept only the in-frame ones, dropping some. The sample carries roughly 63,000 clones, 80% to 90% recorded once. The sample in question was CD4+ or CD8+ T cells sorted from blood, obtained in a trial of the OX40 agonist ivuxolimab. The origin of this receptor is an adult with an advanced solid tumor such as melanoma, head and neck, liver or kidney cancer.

Written as DNA, the CDR3 is TGTGCCAGCAGCTTATTAGAAGACGAGCAGTACTTC. Translation: CASSLLEDEQYF. The chain combines TRBV7-6 with TRBJ2-7; no firm D call. CDR3 length: 12 residues. Deletions cut 2 bases from V and 5 bases from J, with 7 bases between. Germline V gene lookup returns CDR1 SGHVS and CDR2 FNYEAQ.